This T cell receptor beta chain was recovered during a study of blood T cell repertoires in COVID-19. In the study overall: The cDNA or gDNA used as material had been derived from T cells, B-cell-depleted T cells, or PBMCs.

Produced via immunoSEQ multiplex PCR; TCRdb's table is partial and in-frame only. The sample contains 35,000 to 45,000 clones, about 76% of which appear only once. The CDR3 runs to 15 residues. Trimming shortened V by 0 bases and J by 0 bases, and 6 bases separated the two germline ends. CDR1 is SGDLS and CDR2 is YYNGEE in the germline V gene. The sample consisted of peripheral blood. The chain links TRBV9 to TRBJ1-4, with D unresolved. This clonotype was sampled from a man between 65 and 85 years old with active or convalescent COVID-19. CDR3 in amino acids: CASSVGTSTNEKLFF. As DNA, the CDR3 is TGTGCCAGCAGCGTAGGGACTTCAACTAATGAAAAACTGTTTTTT.